Sequencing of this T cell receptor (beta chain) was carried out in a study of CD8 T cells in ankylosing spondylitis (dated by TCRdb to the late 2010s). Regarding the research as a whole: The study profiled T cell receptor beta repertoires in healthy donors and ankylosing spondylitis patients to find disease-linked TCR variants. In total, the full study cohort was made up of about 110 healthy donors and about two dozen ankylosing spondylitis patients. Peripheral blood samples were taken, and synovial fluid was additionally collected from ankylosing spondylitis patients.

Broad study findings and their caveats: Blood from ankylosing spondylitis patients appeared to be characterized by a TCR beta motif composed of eight or nine highly homologous amino acid variants. In peripheral blood, the disease-linked clones were found at relatively low frequencies and had a CD8+ phenotype. Some motif variants had previously been reported in the synovial fluid and blood of reactive arthritis patients, which suggests shared mechanisms of disease initiation. The disease-linked clones were reported as significantly enriched in matched synovial fluid samples from ankylosing spondylitis patients.

A word on this clonotype: What antigen it recognizes has not been identified. Base qualities are not recorded, but no much larger clone differs from it by a single base.

This sample was sequenced with an Illumina HiSeq 2500. Quantitative 5'-RACE with molecular barcodes was used to prepare TCR beta libraries. As for how the authors treated the data: To identify disease-linked TCR variants, a new computational method was used, one built on a probabilistic model of VDJ rearrangement. TCRdb ran its own pipeline on the public reads, namely fastp trimming at Q25 and MiXCR clone calling, and kept in-frame beta chains. Entries are consolidated by CDR3 protein sequence, retaining the most common genes and DNA. TCRdb's processing, not the authors' own work, is the source of the V and J calls. Here the sample has 500,000 to 550,000 distinct CDR3 sequences; roughly 13% occur a single time. The ten top clones hold almost 7% of the sample. Inclusive of the bounding cysteine and phenylalanine, the CDR3 is 16 residues long. CDR3 DNA is the only sequence kept; it has 48 bases, read in frame from the first base. CDR1 SGHRS and CDR2 YFSETQ are derived from the germline V gene. The germline V end is reduced by 2 bases and the J end by 2 bases; junction bases left unmatched: 4.

The V and J segments used are TRBV5-1 and TRBJ2-7; 13 of the junction bases match TRBD2. Sequenced: blood, either unsorted or a sorted T cell fraction (not recorded which). This TCR derives from a male donor with ankylosing spondylitis. The DNA sequence is TGCGCCAGCAGCTTAGGGACTAGCGGGATTACCTACGAGCAGTACTTC. It translates to CASSLGTSGITYEQYF.